Listed below are T cell receptor beta chains from one sample, sequenced in a study of blood T cell repertoires in COVID-19. TCRdb keeps only in-frame clones here, not all; method: immunoSEQ multiplex PCR. The table has 80,000 to 100,000 clones, about 80% seen once; the top ten hold approximately 10%. The source material was peripheral blood. Receptors were obtained from a man aged 65 to 79 with active or convalescent COVID-19. Each CDR3 is given with its conserved first and last residue. The order of the fields is clone size, J gene, D gene, V gene, CDR3 protein, CDR3 DNA. A D gene is named only where the DNA matches it firmly. The size of a clone is reported for some rows only, either as once, few or many, or as a class for expanded clones.

NA | TRBJ2-2 | TRBD1 | TRBV5-1 | CASSLGTGNTGELFF | TGCGCCAGCAGCTTGGGGACAGGAAACACCGGGGAGCTGTTTTTT
few | TRBJ2-5 | NA | TRBV11-2 | CASSSRLGGETQYF | TGTGCCAGCAGCTCCCGACTAGGAGGAGAGACCCAGTACTTC
NA | TRBJ1-1 | TRBD1 | TRBV5-5 | CASSLQGRSNTEAFF | TGTGCCAGCAGCTTACAGGGGAGGTCGAACACTGAAGCTTTCTTT
NA | TRBJ1-6 | NA | TRBV10-3 | CAISTYSYNSPLHF | TGTGCCATCAGTACATACTCCTATAATTCACCCCTCCACTTT
NA | TRBJ2-7 | TRBD2 | TRBV11-2 | CASSSRLAGTYEQYF | TGTGCCAGCAGCTCTAGACTAGCGGGGACCTACGAGCAGTACTTC
NA | TRBJ2-1 | NA | TRBV4-2 | CASSQDGGLNEQFF | TGTGCCAGCAGCCAAGATGGCGGCCTGAATGAGCAGTTCTTC
NA | TRBJ2-3 | NA | TRBV7-3 | CASSFQGLPDTQYF | TGTGCCAGCAGCTTCCAAGGACTGCCAGATACGCAGTATTTT
NA | TRBJ1-5 | TRBD1 | TRBV6-5 | CASSYGQGVQPQHF | TGTGCCAGCAGTTACGGACAGGGAGTCCAGCCCCAGCATTTT
NA | TRBJ1-5 | NA | TRBV3-1/TRBV3-2 | CASSQEQGDQPQHF | TGTGCCAGCAGCCAAGAACAGGGTGATCAGCCCCAGCATTTT
NA | TRBJ1-6 | NA | TRBV7-2 | CASSILPGSSNSPLHF | TGTGCCAGCTCCATACTTCCGGGGAGCTCCAATTCACCCCTCCACTTT
NA | TRBJ1-6 | TRBD1 | TRBV7-9 | CASSSDRAFGSPLHF | TGTGCCAGCAGCTCAGACAGGGCATTTGGTTCACCCCTCCACTTT
NA | TRBJ1-4 | TRBD1 | TRBV2 | CASSPPQTGANEKLFF | TGTGCCAGCAGCCCCCCCCAGACAGGGGCTAATGAAAAACTGTTTTTT
few | TRBJ1-1 | NA | TRBV29-1 | CSGGGGFF | TGCAGCGGTGGCGGAGGTTTCTTT
NA | TRBJ2-3 | TRBD1 | TRBV14 | CASSQWGQSTDTQYF | TGTGCCAGCAGCCAGTGGGGACAGAGCACAGATACGCAGTATTTT
NA | TRBJ2-3 | NA | TRBV11-3 | CASSNYGTDTQYF | TGTGCCAGCTCCAACTACGGCACAGATACGCAGTATTTT
NA | TRBJ2-1 | NA | TRBV6-5 | CASRKTGNNEQFF | TGTGCCAGCAGGAAGACAGGCAACAATGAGCAGTTCTTC
NA | TRBJ1-2 | TRBD1 | TRBV6-5 | CASRMGQGYYGYTF | TGTGCCAGCAGGATGGGACAGGGCTACTATGGCTACACCTTC
NA | TRBJ2-1 | NA | TRBV7-2 | CASSLRRESYNEQFF | TGTGCCAGCAGCTTAAGGAGGGAATCCTACAATGAGCAGTTCTTC
NA | TRBJ2-5 | TRBD1 | TRBV29-1 | CSVEETGTGLTQYF | TGCAGCGTTGAAGAGACAGGGACGGGGTTGACCCAGTACTTC
NA | TRBJ1-2 | TRBD1 | TRBV18 | CASSRDSYGYTF | TGTGCCAGCTCACGGGACAGCTATGGCTACACCTTC
NA | TRBJ1-2 | TRBD1 | TRBV5-1 | CASPQGTNYGYTF | TGCGCCAGTCCACAGGGGACTAACTATGGCTACACCTTC
NA | TRBJ1-1 | TRBD1 | TRBV6-5 | CASSYTGQGREAFF | TGTGCCAGCAGTTACACTGGACAGGGCAGAGAAGCTTTCTTT
few | TRBJ2-1 | TRBD2 | TRBV10-2 | CASRVPGGGSYNEQFF | TGCGCCAGCAGGGTACCAGGCGGGGGCTCCTACAATGAGCAGTTCTTC
NA | TRBJ2-2 | NA | TRBV4-1 | CASSQDTLAPGELFF | TGCGCCAGCAGCCAAGATACCCTAGCCCCCGGGGAGCTGTTTTTT
NA | TRBJ2-1 | NA | TRBV3-1/TRBV3-2 | CATKRNNEQFF | TGTGCCACAAAGAGAAACAATGAGCAGTTCTTC
NA | TRBJ1-4 | TRBD1 | TRBV4-3 | CASSQEDRGRGKLFF | TGCGCCAGCAGCCAGGAGGACAGGGGGCGCGGAAAACTGTTTTTT
NA | TRBJ2-1 | NA | TRBV10-3 | CAISGGSGKMAGEQFF | TGTGCCATCAGTGGAGGGTCCGGGAAAATGGCCGGGGAGCAGTTCTTC
NA | TRBJ2-1 | TRBD2 | TRBV19 | CASGSGGAGYNEQFF | TGTGCCAGTGGTAGCGGGGGGGCTGGGTACAATGAGCAGTTCTTC
NA | TRBJ2-7 | NA | TRBV3-1/TRBV3-2 | CASSQNVIYEQYF | TGTGCCAGCAGTCAGAACGTTATCTACGAGCAGTACTTC
NA | TRBJ1-6 | TRBD1 | TRBV9 | CASSPRGDRNNSPLHF | TGTGCCAGCAGCCCCCGGGGGGACAGGAACAATTCACCCCTCCACTTT
NA | TRBJ1-1 | NA | TRBV5-1 | CASSTHFDTEAFF | TGCGCCAGCAGCACACATTTCGACACTGAAGCTTTCTTT
NA | TRBJ1-2 | TRBD1 | TRBV11-3 | CASSFSSWTGSADGYTF | TGTGCCAGCAGCTTTTCTTCCTGGACAGGGTCGGCCGATGGCTACACCTTC
NA | TRBJ2-2 | NA | TRBV19 | CASSIGVSSGGRTGELFF | TGTGCCAGTAGTATAGGAGTATCCTCTGGAGGACGCACCGGGGAGCTGTTTTTT
NA | TRBJ2-7 | NA | TRBV27 | CASKLGTSRAYEQYF | TGTGCCAGCAAACTAGGGACATCCAGGGCCTACGAGCAGTACTTC
NA | TRBJ1-6 | TRBD1 | TRBV27 | CASTGQFDSPLHF | TGTGCCAGCACGGGACAGTTTGATTCACCCCTCCACTTT
NA | TRBJ2-3 | NA | TRBV11-3 | CASSLGVADTQYF | TGTGCCAGCAGCTTGGGAGTCGCAGATACGCAGTATTTT
NA | TRBJ2-7 | NA | TRBV5-1 | CASSLGQHLDEQYF | TGCGCCAGCAGCTTGGGACAGCACCTCGACGAGCAGTACTTC
NA | TRBJ2-2 | TRBD1 | TRBV6-6 | CASSPSGQGKYTGELFF | TGTGCCAGCAGTCCCTCGGGACAGGGGAAGTACACCGGGGAGCTGTTTTTT
NA | TRBJ2-3 | NA | TRBV7-8 | CASRLGGPDTQYF | TGTGCCAGCAGGTTAGGGGGGCCAGATACGCAGTATTTT
NA | TRBJ2-3 | NA | TRBV3-1/TRBV3-2 | CASSQDVGRWDTQYF | TGTGCCAGCAGCCAAGATGTGGGGAGGTGGGATACGCAGTATTTT
once | TRBJ2-7 | NA | TRBV7-2 | CASSSTGFEQYF | TGTGCCAGCAGCTCGACAGGTTTCGAGCAGTACTTC
NA | TRBJ2-3 | NA | TRBV6-5 | CASRQGLPTDTQYF | TGTGCCAGCAGACAGGGACTACCCACAGATACGCAGTATTTT
NA | TRBJ2-1 | TRBD2 | TRBV19 | CASSRTSGGAFYNEQFF | TGTGCCAGTAGTAGGACTAGCGGGGGGGCTTTCTACAATGAGCAGTTCTTC
NA | TRBJ2-3 | TRBD2 | TRBV5-6 | CASSLAGGTDTQYF | TGTGCCAGCAGCTTAGCGGGGGGCACAGATACGCAGTATTTT
NA | TRBJ2-7 | NA | TRBV5-6 | CASSLGGQHREQYF | TGTGCCAGCAGCTTGGGTGGACAGCATCGTGAGCAGTACTTC
once | TRBJ2-7 | TRBD1 | TRBV18 | CASSPRVGTGDYEQYF | TGTGCCAGCTCACCACGTGTAGGGACAGGGGACTACGAGCAGTACTTC
NA | TRBJ1-5 | NA | TRBV10-3 | CAISEGRGIRNQPQHF | TGTGCCATCAGTGAGGGACGGGGGATAAGGAATCAGCCCCAGCATTTT
NA | TRBJ2-2 | NA | TRBV10-1 | CASSVQVEAGELFF | TGCGCCAGCAGTGTACAGGTAGAGGCCGGGGAGCTGTTTTTT
NA | TRBJ2-1 | TRBD1 | TRBV11-2 | CASSDDRGPYNEQFF | TGTGCCAGCAGCGACGACAGGGGACCTTACAATGAGCAGTTCTTC
NA | TRBJ1-3 | NA | TRBV3-1/TRBV3-2 | CASSQERNARGNTIYF | TGTGCCAGCAGCCAAGAGAGAAACGCTCGGGGAAACACCATATATTTT
NA | TRBJ2-7 | NA | TRBV6-2/TRBV6-3 | CASSNQGTDYEQYF | TGTGCCAGCAGCAATCAGGGAACGGACTACGAGCAGTACTTC
NA | TRBJ2-3 | TRBD2 | TRBV14 | CASPKLAGWYTDTQYF | TGTGCCAGCCCAAAACTAGCGGGCTGGTACACAGATACGCAGTATTTT
NA | TRBJ1-6 | NA | TRBV5-5 | CASSRGGSPLHF | TGTGCCAGCAGCCGAGGGGGTTCACCCCTCCACTTT
few | TRBJ1-1 | NA | TRBV7-9 | CASSSSTANTEAFF | TGTGCCAGCAGCTCCTCGACAGCGAACACTGAAGCTTTCTTT
NA | TRBJ1-5 | NA | TRBV18 | CASSPIPGQGPQHF | TGTGCCAGCTCACCAATTCCTGGTCAGGGGCCCCAGCATTTT
NA | TRBJ2-3 | NA | TRBV5-6 | CASRVGPDTQYF | TGTGCCAGCAGGGTGGGGCCAGATACGCAGTATTTT
NA | TRBJ2-7 | NA | TRBV10-2 | CASVPRLTRDGGYEQYF | TGCGCCAGCGTCCCCCGCCTAACCCGGGACGGGGGCTACGAGCAGTACTTC